This record looks at one T cell receptor (beta chain) sequence and its context. The data derive from a study of cytomegalovirus exposure and HLA in healthy donors. The CDR3 is made up of 14 amino acids. The V end lost 6 bases, the J end lost 9 bases, and 15 bases lay between the germline ends. Germline V lookup: CDR1 SNHLY, CDR2 FYNNEI. The PCR had 60 Vbeta and 13 Jbeta primers. Assay used: immunoSEQ multiplex PCR; TCRdb lists only in-frame clones, some missing. The sample features 45,000 to 70,000 clones, with more than 9.5% in its top ten. The specimen was PBMCs. The source of this sequence is a woman aged 50 to 60 in good health and CMV-seropositive. The chain links TRBV2 to TRBJ1-6; tentatively, D is TRBD1 (6 bases). The DNA for the CDR3 is TGTGCCAGCAGATCGGACAGTCTTCCTTCACCCCTCCACTTT. Translation gives CASRSDSLPSPLHF.